Each of the 28 T cell receptor beta chains below was sequenced from the same sample in a study of CD8 T cells in ankylosing spondylitis. In TCRdb, the 5' RACE reads were re-called with MiXCR into one record per CDR3 protein. The data contain under 170,000 distinct CDR3 sequences, roughly 44% of them singletons. What was sequenced was synovial fluid, either unsorted or a sorted T cell fraction (not recorded which). All receptors come from a male donor with ankylosing spondylitis.

The rearrangement links TRBV5-1 to TRBJ2-5; D assignment may be TRBD1 or TRBD2 (6 bases each). From germline, CDR1 is SGHRS and CDR2 YFSETQ. The CDR3 covers 15 residues. Trimming cost V 1 base and J 2 bases, with 12 bases left between them. DNA for the CDR3: TGCGCCAGCAGCTTGCGTTGGGGGGCTCAAGAGACCCAGTACTTC. Amino acid sequence: CASSLRWGAQETQYF.

The J gene is TRBJ2-1, the V gene TRBV4-1, with 10 bases identical to TRBD2. Per the germline V gene, CDR1 is MGHRA and CDR2 is YSYEKL. V was pared by 3 bases and J by 3 bases, with 5 bases of the junction left unmatched. The CDR3 consists of 16 residues. The CDR3: CASSHRLAGDYNEQFF. For the CDR3, the DNA is TGCGCCAGCAGCCACCGACTAGCGGGTGACTACAATGAGCAGTTCTTC.

The V and J genes are TRBV2 and TRBJ2-7; 7 bases are shared with TRBD1. Germline V gene sequence: CDR1 SNHLY, CDR2 FYNNEI. Losses at the gene ends were 4 bases for V and 4 bases for J; bases not matched to a gene: 7. The length of the CDR3 is 14 residues. This CDR3 is CASSATGAGYEQYF. Here the CDR3 DNA reads TGTGCCAGCAGTGCAACAGGGGCTGGATACGAGCAGTACTTC.

The genes are TRBV6-5 and TRBJ2-1; D gene ambiguous. The CDR3 is 12 amino acids. In germline, CDR1 is MNHEY, CDR2 SVGAGI. The germline V and J ends were trimmed by 4 bases and 9 bases, with 10 bases remaining between them. CDR3 amino acids: CASSLPLGEQFF. CDR3 nucleotide sequence: TGTGCCAGCAGTTTACCCCTGGGTGAGCAGTTCTTC.

The genes are TRBV24-1 and TRBJ2-1, with D maybe TRBD1 (6 bases). The CDR3 covers 15 residues. Trimming left V 4 bases short and J 4 bases short, with 13 bases between. CDR1 is KGHDR and CDR2 is SFDVKD in the germline V gene. The CDR3 reads CATSDTGHPYNEQFF. The CDR3 bases are TGTGCCACCAGTGACACGGGACACCCTTACAATGAGCAGTTCTTC.

This clonotype was observed a few times. This chain joins TRBV28 and TRBJ2-3; weak D call: TRBD2 (5 bases). Germline V lookup: CDR1 MDHEN, CDR2 SYDVKM. The ends were cut back, 4 bases at V and 8 bases at J, with 13 bases in the middle. The length of the CDR3 is 13 residues. The CDR3 region has the DNA TGTGCCAGCAGTTACCTGCGAGGGATTACGCAGTATTTT. Its protein product is CASSYLRGITQYF.

The chain links TRBV7-3 to TRBJ2-2; no clear D. V was cut by 1 base and J by 4 bases, with 4 bases left in between. The CDR3 sequence is 13 residues long. The germline CDR1 and CDR2 sequences are SGHTA and FQGTGA. The CDR3 DNA reads as TGTGCCAGCAGCTTAATTGGCACCGGGGAGCTGTTTTTT. Protein product: CASSLIGTGELFF.

Written as DNA, the CDR3 is TGTGCCAGCAGTTTACAGGGCTCAGATACGCAGTATTTT. As protein: CASSLQGSDTQYF. This chain uses TRBV27 with TRBJ2-3, with a tentative D call TRBD1 (5 bases). This CDR3 region has 13 residues. Deletions cut 2 bases from V and 4 bases from J, with 7 bases between. Germline V gene lookup returns CDR1 MNHEY and CDR2 SMNVEV (reference sequence).

This chain connects TRBV27 to TRBJ2-1; 9 bases map to TRBD1. Germline CDR1 MNHEY, CDR2 SMNVEV (reference sequence). The CDR3 consists of 15 residues. Unmatched junction bases numbered 7, after V lost 5 bases and J lost 5 bases. The chain's CDR3 is CASSATGTGHNEQFF. CDR3 bases: TGTGCCAGCAGTGCTACCGGGACAGGGCACAATGAGCAGTTCTTC.

Comments on this clonotype: A read error may account for a junction end that differs from germline. The chain has TRBV4-1 and TRBJ2-1; a possible D gene is TRBD2 (5 bases). Germline loops: CDR1 MGHRA, CDR2 YSYEKL. The CDR3 contains 14 residues. Here the CDR3 reads CASSPVVRATLKLF. The CDR3 DNA reads TGCGCCAGCAGCCCAGTCGTGAGGGCGACGTTAAAACTCTTC.

This clonotype was counted at least ten times. CDR3 DNA: TGTGCCAGCAGTTTGCTAGCGGGAGTTGGGAATGAGCAGTTCTTC. It yields the protein CASSLLAGVGNEQFF. The chain employs TRBV28 and TRBJ2-1; TRBD2 matches 10 bases. Germline V gene sequence: CDR1 MDHEN, CDR2 SYDVKM. CDR3 length: 15 amino acids. The ends lost 3 bases at V and 7 bases at J; junction bases unmatched: 6.

The V and J genes are TRBV6-5 and TRBJ1-1, with D possibly TRBD1 on 5 matching bases. From germline, CDR1 is MNHEY and CDR2 SVGAGI. The CDR3 spans 14 residues. V lost 5 bases to trimming and J lost 8 bases, with 18 bases between them. CDR3 sequence (DNA): TGTGCCAGCAGTAACCCTCTGACAGTATCCGAAGCTTTCTTT. Amino acids: CASSNPLTVSEAFF.

This chain links TRBV5-1 with TRBJ2-1, with D perhaps TRBD1 or TRBD2 (5 bases each). V dropped 3 bases and J dropped 3 bases, with 13 bases sitting between them. The CDR3 is 15 amino acids. Germline CDR1 is SGHRS and CDR2 is YFSETQ. CDR3 sequence (DNA): TGCGCCAGCAGCTCCCCCCGGGGCCTCTACAATGAGCAGTTCTTC. It translates to CASSSPRGLYNEQFF.

This clonotype has more than one count but fewer than ten. DNA of the CDR3: TGCAGCGTTCATAGGACTAGCGGGGACTATGAGCAGTTCTTC. Amino acids: CSVHRTSGDYEQFF. The chain combines TRBV29-1 with TRBJ2-1; 12 bases line up with TRBD2. The J segment lost 8 bases and the V segment lost 5 bases, leaving 7 bases of the junction unmatched. This CDR3 comprises 14 residues. CDR1 and CDR2 from the germline V gene are SQVTM and ANQGSEA.

This clonotype was detected a few times. The chain is built from TRBV7-6 and TRBJ1-2, with TRBD1 identical over 10 bases. The CDR3 is 17 amino acids. V was pared by 5 bases and J by 4 bases, with 13 bases of the junction left unmatched. Germline V gene lookup returns CDR1 SGHVS and CDR2 FNYEAQ. The CDR3, as DNA: TGTGCCAGCAGCCCCGGGACAGGGGCCCTGAGAATCTATGGCTACACCTTC. Amino acids: CASSPGTGALRIYGYTF. Drawing the rest from reference TRBV7-6 and TRBJ1-2, the complete variable domain is GAGVSQSPRYKVTKRGQDVALRCDPISGHVSLYWYRQALGQGPEFLTYFNYEAQQDKSGLPNDRFSAERPEGSISTLTIQRTEQRDSAMYRCASSPGTGALRIYGYTFGSGTRLTVV.

In its sample, this clonotype was seen many times. This chain's CDR3 is CSVEDQDAGELFF. For the CDR3, the DNA is TGCAGCGTTGAAGATCAGGACGCCGGGGAGCTGTTTTTT. The chain recombines TRBV29-1 with TRBJ2-2, with D unclear. Germline V gene sequence: CDR1 SQVTM, CDR2 ANQGSEA. V shed 0 bases and J shed 6 bases, with 8 bases lying between them. CDR3 length equals 13 residues.

This chain joins TRBV18 and TRBJ2-1; D unclear. The V gene lost 3 bases and the J gene lost 7 bases, with 10 bases spanning the gap. From germline, CDR1 is KGHSH and CDR2 LQKENI. This CDR3 has 13 amino acids. The CDR3 here is CASSPVRVNEQFF. The CDR3 DNA reads as TGTGCCAGCTCACCGGTAAGGGTAAATGAGCAGTTCTTC. Drawing the rest from reference TRBV18 and TRBJ2-1, the complete variable domain is NAGVMQNPRHLVRRRGQEARLRCSPMKGHSHVYWYRQLPEEGLKFMVYLQKENIIDESGMPKERFSAEFPKEGPSILRIQQVVRGDSAAYFCASSPVRVNEQFFGPGTRLTVL.

This clonotype appeared once. This chain uses TRBV5-1 with TRBJ2-2; TRBD1 matches at 9 bases. Losses at the gene ends were 6 bases for V and 6 bases for J; bases not matched to a gene: 3. Germline V gene data show CDR1 as SGHRS and CDR2 as YFSETQ. The CDR3 consists of 13 residues. CDR3 amino acids: CASTTGGPGELFF. The CDR3 region has the DNA TGCGCCAGCACGACAGGGGGACCCGGGGAGCTGTTTTTT.

The chain has TRBV20-1 and TRBJ2-1; no clear D gene. This CDR3 is 12 amino acids long. Germline V CDR1 and CDR2: DFQATT, SNEGSKA (reference sequence). Between the trimmed V and J ends, which lost 6 bases and 2 bases, there was a span of 8 bases. CDR3 nucleotides: TGCAGTGCCTGGGTCCCCTACAATGAGCAGTTCTTC. Protein product: CSAWVPYNEQFF.

This clonotype was found many times. CDR3 DNA sequence: TGTGCCAGCTCACCCCAGAGCGGGGTGAGCTCTGGGGCCAACGTCCTGACTTTC. This translates into CASSPQSGVSSGANVLTF. The V gene is TRBV18, the J gene TRBJ2-6, with 7 bases fitting TRBD2. Per the germline V gene, CDR1 is KGHSH and CDR2 is LQKENI. V shed 3 bases and J 0 bases; nucleotides not matched to a gene: 8. The CDR3 spans 18 residues.

Concerning this clonotype: A clone one base away is much larger, so this may be a read error. This chain links TRBV7-9 with TRBJ2-1; 7 bases line up with TRBD1. This CDR3 comprises 16 residues. Per the germline V gene, CDR1 is SEHNR and CDR2 is FQNEAQ (reference sequence). Trimming removed 5 bases from V and 0 bases from J; junction bases left unmatched: 7. CDR3 DNA sequence: TGTGCCAGCAGCCCGGCAGGGGGTAACTCCTACAATGAGCAGTTCTTC. It specifies CASSPAGGNSYNEQFF.

The V and J genes are TRBV12-3 or TRBV12-4 and TRBJ1-5; D is unclear. This CDR3 is built from 18 residues. Trimming cost V 5 bases and J 3 bases, with 23 bases left between them. CDR3 in DNA: TGTGCCAGCAGTCAACGTGGGGATTGGGTAGCTTCCAATCAGCCCCAGCATTTT. Translated: CASSQRGDWVASNQPQHF.

The chain recombines TRBV20-1 with TRBJ1-4, with TRBD1 matching 7 bases. Germline CDR1 is DFQATT and CDR2 is SNEGSKA (reference sequence). Losses at the gene ends were 4 bases for V and 4 bases for J; bases not matched to a gene: 9. This CDR3 has 15 residues. The CDR3 here is CSATPMTGNNEKLFF. CDR3 bases: TGCAGTGCTACTCCGATGACAGGGAATAATGAAAAACTGTTTTTT.

The sample holds a few counts of this clonotype. This rearrangement joins TRBV4-1 to TRBJ2-7; D perhaps matches TRBD1 (9 bases). The CDR3 is 23 amino acids. Germline assignment: CDR1 MGHRA and CDR2 YSYEKL. V was clipped by 0 bases and J by 0 bases, with 33 bases between them. The CDR3 nucleotides are TGCGCCAGCAGCCAAGATTACGGTTTAGTCGGGAGGGACAGGGACACAATCTCCTACGAGCAGTACTTC. Protein product: CASSQDYGLVGRDRDTISYEQYF.

In its sample, this clonotype was seen a few times. This chain joins TRBV3-1 and TRBJ2-5; 8 bases line up with TRBD2. CDR1 LGHDT and CDR2 YNNKEL come from the germline V gene (reference sequence). The ends lost 6 bases at V and 5 bases at J; junction bases unmatched: 14. The CDR3 loop spans 16 amino acids. This CDR3 reads CASSPKLADLPETQYF. DNA for the CDR3: TGTGCCAGCAGTCCTAAACTAGCGGACCTCCCTGAGACCCAGTACTTC.

V gene TRBV10-3 combines with J gene TRBJ2-7, with TRBD1 matching over 7 bases. The germline CDR1 and CDR2 sequences are ENHRY and SYGVKD. The CDR3 is 14 amino acids. Trimming removed 5 bases from V and 1 base from J; junction bases left unmatched: 5. In DNA form, the CDR3 reads TGTGCCATCAGTCATCCGGGACAGTCCTACGAGCAGTACTTC. It is translated as CAISHPGQSYEQYF.

In this sample, this clonotype turned up many times. The rearrangement links TRBV5-1 to TRBJ2-7, with D perhaps TRBD1 (7 bases). This CDR3 region has 13 residues. In germline, CDR1 is SGHRS, CDR2 YFSETQ. V was shortened by 4 bases and J by 3 bases, with 11 bases between the two germline ends. CDR3 sequence: CASSAGQSYEQYF. DNA of the CDR3: TGCGCCAGCAGCGCGGGACAGAGCTACGAGCAGTACTTC.

The chain uses TRBV20-1 and TRBJ2-1; a possible D gene is TRBD2 (6 bases). The V and J ends lost 3 bases and 0 bases respectively, with 12 bases between them. CDR1 is DFQATT, CDR2 SNEGSKA, per germline (reference sequence). CDR3 length: 15 amino acids. The CDR3 coding sequence is TGCAGTGCTAGGCGGGACGAGACCTCCTACAATGAGCAGTTCTTC. It specifies CSARRDETSYNEQFF.